This passage covers 20 T cell receptor beta chains from one sample sequenced in a study of beta chain features in type 1 diabetes. Study results and limitations: Across all four CD4+ subsets, people with type 1 diabetes showed modestly shorter TCRB CDR3s.

No antigens are known for them. Expressed TCRB transcripts were sequenced because the isolated RNA had all been reverse transcribed beforehand. Assay: immunoSEQ multiplex PCR; the TCRdb copy retains only in-frame clones and omits some. The table records hundreds of thousands of clones, around 15% of them present only once. Sequenced: naive CD4+ T cells from blood. The source is a man aged 18-30 years with type 1 diabetes.

This clone showed up just a few times. CDR3: CASTWGQGGIYGYTF. For the CDR3, the DNA is TGTGCCAGCACGTGGGGACAGGGAGGAATATATGGCTACACCTTC. The V gene is TRBV2, the J gene TRBJ1-2; 9 bases agree with TRBD1. The CDR3 is made up of 15 amino acids. Germline V gene data show CDR1 as SNHLY and CDR2 as FYNNEI. V was pared by 7 bases and J by 5 bases, with 11 bases of the junction left unmatched. Together with reference TRBV2 and TRBJ1-2, the CDR3 gives the full variable domain: EPEVTQTPSHQVTQMGQEVILRCVPISNHLYFYWYRQILGQKVEFLVSFYNNEISEKSEIFDDQFSVERPDGSNFTLKIRSTKLEDSAMYFCASTWGQGGIYGYTFGSGTRLTVV.

The chain carries TRBV18 and TRBJ1-1; 8 bases map to TRBD1. The CDR3 covers 14 residues. CDR1 and CDR2 from the germline V gene are KGHSH and LQKENI. The V segment lost 1 base and the J segment 3 bases; nucleotides outside the gene matches: 1. The CDR3 spells CASSPQDRDTEAFF. The CDR3 coding sequence is TGTGCCAGCTCACCACAGGACAGGGACACTGAAGCTTTCTTT.

The genes are TRBV7-7 and TRBJ2-5, with D perhaps given as TRBD1 or TRBD2 (5 bases each). V dropped 6 bases and J dropped 2 bases, with 10 bases sitting between them. The CDR3 contains 13 residues. Germline V gene lookup returns CDR1 SSHAT and CDR2 FNYEAQ (reference sequence). CDR3 in DNA: TGTGCCAGCAGTCTGGGACCACAAGAGACCCAGTACTTC. Amino acids: CASSLGPQETQYF.

This chain uses TRBV30 with TRBJ1-1; D is undetermined. Germline CDR1 is GTSNPN and CDR2 is SVGIG (reference sequence). V gave up 8 bases and J gave up 0 bases, with 19 bases separating them. The CDR3 is made up of 15 amino acids. The CDR3 DNA is TGTGCCGGAGCAGTGGGCCGCCATATGAACACTGAAGCTTTCTTT. Protein product: CAGAVGRHMNTEAFF. Filled out from reference TRBV30 and TRBJ1-1, the complete variable domain reads SQTIHQWPATLVQPVGSPLSLECTVEGTSNPNLYWYRQAAGRGLQLLFYSVGIGQISSEVPQNLSASRPQDRQFILSSKKLLLSDSGFYLCAGAVGRHMNTEAFFGQGTRLTVV.

The chain couples TRBV7-2 to TRBJ1-1; D is undetermined. The CDR3 runs to 14 residues. From germline, CDR1 is SGHTA and CDR2 FQGNSA. Trimming cost V 3 bases and J 0 bases, with 8 bases left between them. The CDR3 sequence: CASSFATLNTEAFF. The CDR3, as DNA: TGTGCCAGCAGCTTCGCGACCCTGAACACTGAAGCTTTCTTT.

V is TRBV4-1 and J is TRBJ1-2; no firm D call. Deletions cut 0 bases from V and 4 bases from J, with 15 bases between. The length of the CDR3 is 16 residues. Germline values: CDR1 MGHRA, CDR2 YSYEKL. The DNA of the CDR3 is TGCGCCAGCAGCCAAGATTGGAACCCGGTCCCCTATGGCTACACCTTC. Its translation: CASSQDWNPVPYGYTF.

Concerning this clone: This sample includes further DNA sequences coding for the same CDR3. This rearrangement joins TRBV28 to TRBJ2-1; 8 bases align to TRBD2. J lost 2 bases, V lost 6 bases, and 6 bases had no gene match. Germline CDR1 is MDHEN and CDR2 is SYDVKM. The CDR3 extends over 15 amino acids. The CDR3 loop is CASSTAGGAYNEQFF. The CDR3, as DNA: TGTGCCAGCAGCACCGCGGGGGGAGCCTACAATGAGCAGTTCTTC.

The chain uses TRBV11-2 and TRBJ2-3, with 7 bases fitting TRBD1. CDR3 size: 17 residues. Trimming removed 3 bases from V and 4 bases from J; junction bases left unmatched: 13. CDR1 is SGHAT and CDR2 is FQNNGV in the germline V gene. DNA of the CDR3: TGTGCCAGCAGCTTCACCTCTGGGACAGTATCCGCAGATACGCAGTATTTT. Its protein is CASSFTSGTVSADTQYF.

This rearrangement joins TRBV19 to TRBJ2-3; D unresolved. Germline V CDR1 and CDR2: LNHDA, SQIVND (reference sequence). The V end lost 6 bases, the J end lost 4 bases, and 11 bases lay between the germline ends. This CDR3 has 13 amino acids. The DNA of the CDR3 is TGTGCCAGTAGGAATTCCGGGTCAGATACGCAGTATTTT. Encoded protein: CASRNSGSDTQYF.

This clone appeared a few times. The sample holds other DNA sequences that translate to the same CDR3. This chain connects TRBV19 to TRBJ1-1; D ambiguous. The CDR3 has 12 amino acids. Between the trimmed V and J ends, which lost 7 bases and 0 bases, there was a span of 6 bases. Germline CDR1 and CDR2: LNHDA and SQIVND (reference sequence). CDR3 nucleotide sequence: TGTGCCAGTAACAGACTGAACACTGAAGCTTTCTTT. This translates into CASNRLNTEAFF.

This clone appeared a few times. The gene calls are TRBV13 and TRBJ2-2, with 8 bases aligning to TRBD1. The CDR3 runs 15 residues. V shed 3 bases, J shed 3 bases, and the junction held 3 bases outside the gene matches. Germline assignment: CDR1 PRHDT and CDR2 FYEKMQ (reference sequence). DNA for the CDR3: TGTGCCAGCAGCTTCGACAGGGGCGACACCGGGGAGCTGTTTTTT. This codes for CASSFDRGDTGELFF.

The sample holds a few counts of this clone. The chain recombines TRBV19 with TRBJ2-1; no clear D. This CDR3 has 17 amino acids. V was clipped by 5 bases and J by 2 bases, with 19 bases between them. CDR1 and CDR2 from the germline V gene are LNHDA and SQIVND (reference sequence). The CDR3 nucleotides read TGTGCCAGTAGTGTCGGGCCTCACTCCACCGCCTACAATGAGCAGTTCTTC. Translation gives CASSVGPHSTAYNEQFF.

This clone has just a few counts. The V call is TRBV14, the J call TRBJ2-1, with 14 bases that match TRBD2. The germline V gene encodes CDR1 SGHDN and CDR2 FVKESK. The ends lost 6 bases at V and 5 bases at J; junction bases unmatched: 3. The CDR3 spans 15 residues. Written as DNA, the CDR3 is TGTGCCAGCAGGGGGACTAGCGGGGGTCACAATGAGCAGTTCTTC. Translation: CASRGTSGGHNEQFF.

This clone was seen a few times. J is TRBJ2-5 and V is TRBV6-5; 7 bases fit TRBD1. The CDR3 is made up of 13 amino acids. The V and J ends lost 5 bases and 3 bases, in that order; junction bases with no gene match: 3. Germline V gives CDR1 MNHEY, CDR2 SVGAGI. The CDR3 spells CASSPQGEETQYF. In DNA, the CDR3 is TGTGCCAGCAGTCCCCAGGGGGAAGAGACCCAGTACTTC.

The chain employs TRBV7-2 and TRBJ2-7; 12 bases are a match to TRBD2. CDR1 and CDR2 (germline): SGHTA, FQGNSA. J gave up 2 bases and V 5 bases, and 10 bases lay outside the gene matches. The CDR3 extends over 17 amino acids. The CDR3 is CASSKGPSSGGAYEQYF. The CDR3 DNA follows: TGTGCCAGCAGCAAAGGCCCTTCTAGCGGGGGGGCCTACGAGCAGTACTTC. Complete variable domain (other parts from reference TRBV7-2 and TRBJ2-7): GAGVSQSPSNKVTEKGKDVELRCDPISGHTALYWYRQSLGQGLEFLIYFQGNSAPDKSGLPSDRFSAERTGGSVSTLTIQRTQQEDSAVYLCASSKGPSSGGAYEQYFGPGTRLTVT.

This rearrangement joins TRBV27 to TRBJ1-2; D possibly corresponds to TRBD1 (5 bases). V gave up 3 bases and J gave up 2 bases, with 7 bases separating them. Germline V gene sequence: CDR1 MNHEY, CDR2 SMNVEV (reference sequence). There are 13 residues in the CDR3. The CDR3 DNA sequence: TGTGCCAGCAGTTTCGACAGAAACTATGGCTACACCTTC. Translation gives CASSFDRNYGYTF.

This chain joins TRBV4-1 and TRBJ2-7; 9 nucleotides line up with TRBD1. Losses at the gene ends were 3 bases for V and 3 bases for J; bases not matched to a gene: 9. The germline CDR1 and CDR2 sequences are MGHRA and YSYEKL. The length of the CDR3 is 16 residues. The CDR3 spells CASSHPPGQGYYEQYF. As DNA, the CDR3 is TGCGCCAGCAGCCATCCCCCGGGACAGGGTTACTACGAGCAGTACTTC.

The chain joins TRBV9 to TRBJ1-2; 9 nucleotides match TRBD1. The CDR3 consists of 15 residues. V dropped 3 bases and J dropped 3; count of bases not matched to a gene: 6. Germline CDR1 and CDR2: SGDLS and YYNGEE. The chain's CDR3 is CASSARDRAYYGYTF. CDR3 in DNA: TGTGCCAGCAGCGCGAGGGACAGGGCATACTATGGCTACACCTTC.

A few counts support this clone. The chain recombines TRBV10-3 with TRBJ2-1; 16 positions match TRBD2. V lost 10 bases, J lost 8 bases, and 14 bases stayed unmatched. The CDR3 has 17 amino acids. From germline, CDR1 is ENHRY and CDR2 SYGVKD. Here the CDR3 reads CATSGLAGGRNSDEQFF. The CDR3 DNA reads TGTGCCACCTCGGGACTAGCGGGGGGGCGGAATTCAGATGAGCAGTTCTTC.

This clone was detected a few times. The chain joins TRBV5-1 to TRBJ2-1, with 13 bases aligning to TRBD2. Germline CDR1 and CDR2: SGHRS and YFSETQ. J was trimmed by 5 bases and V by 3 bases; bases with no gene match: 2. The CDR3 totals 15 residues. CDR3 sequence (DNA): TGCGCCAGCAGCTCTGGACTAGCGGGGGACAATGAGCAGTTCTTC. Protein: CASSSGLAGDNEQFF.